A selection of T cell receptor beta chains follows, all from one sample in a study of blood T cells in healthy people across ages. TCRdb called the 5' RACE reads again in MiXCR, with one record for every CDR3 protein. This table holds 500,000 to 600,000 distinct CDR3 sequences, approximately 25% found once. The specimen was blood. These receptors originate from a woman in her 70s in good health. CDR3s include the opening cysteine and the closing phenylalanine or tryptophan. The order of the fields is clone size, D gene, V gene, J gene, CDR3 protein, CDR3 DNA. D genes are given only for firm matches. Clone sizes are given selectively: once, few, many, or a class where the clone is expanded.

size: few; D: .; V: TRBV14; J: TRBJ2-1; CDR3: CASSHAGTGFF; DNA: TGTGCCAGCAGCCACGCCGGGACCGGGTTCTTC
size: few; D: .; V: TRBV25-1; J: TRBJ1-5; CDR3: CASSEDAGVNQPQHF; DNA: TGTGCCAGCAGTGAAGACGCGGGAGTCAATCAGCCCCAGCATTTT
size: .; D: .; V: TRBV7-2; J: TRBJ2-1; CDR3: CASNVRGEGYNEQFF; DNA: TGTGCCAGCAATGTCAGGGGAGAAGGCTACAATGAGCAGTTCTTC
size: few; D: .; V: TRBV3-1; J: TRBJ2-7; CDR3: CASSQGLAGRRYYEQYF; DNA: TGTGCCAGCAGCCAAGGGCTGGCGGGAAGGAGGTACTACGAGCAGTACTTC
size: .; D: .; V: TRBV7-9; J: TRBJ2-3; CDR3: CASSPGDRGTDTQYF; DNA: TGTGCCAGCAGTCCCGGGGATCGAGGCACAGATACGCAGTATTTT
size: .; D: .; V: TRBV9; J: TRBJ2-1; CDR3: CASSVVVGSTYNEQFF; DNA: TGTGCCAGCAGCGTAGTGGTGGGGAGCACTTACAATGAGCAGTTCTTC
size: .; D: .; V: TRBV4-2; J: TRBJ2-3; CDR3: CASSQFRHEDTQYF; DNA: TGTGCCAGCAGCCAATTCCGGCATGAAGATACGCAGTATTTT
size: .; D: .; V: TRBV6-2/TRBV6-3; J: TRBJ1-1; CDR3: CASSHQRQNTEAFF; DNA: TGTGCCAGCAGTCACCAACGACAGAACACTGAAGCTTTCTTT
size: few; D: .; V: TRBV29-1; J: TRBJ2-5; CDR3: CSVDRAETQYF; DNA: TGCAGCGTTGATCGGGCAGAGACCCAGTACTTC
size: few; D: TRBD2; V: TRBV10-2; J: TRBJ2-5; CDR3: CASSSTSTSGLETQYF; DNA: TGCGCCAGCAGTTCAACCTCGACTAGCGGGTTGGAGACCCAGTACTTC
size: .; D: TRBD1; V: TRBV6-5; J: TRBJ2-1; CDR3: CASSYSSGTGDNEQFF; DNA: TGTGCCAGCAGTTACTCCTCCGGGACAGGGGACAATGAGCAGTTCTTC
size: many; D: .; V: TRBV12-3/TRBV12-4; J: TRBJ1-6; CDR3: CASKEGGNSPLHF; DNA: TGTGCCAGCAAAGAGGGAGGAAATTCACCCCTCCACTTT
size: .; D: TRBD1; V: TRBV20-1; J: TRBJ2-7; CDR3: CSAREGKGAGEQYF; DNA: TGCAGTGCTAGAGAAGGAAAGGGGGCTGGCGAGCAGTACTTC
size: many; D: .; V: TRBV18; J: TRBJ2-5; CDR3: CTSSPPGEETQYF; DNA: TGTACCAGCTCACCACCGGGAGAAGAGACCCAGTACTTC
size: few; D: .; V: TRBV5-1; J: TRBJ2-5; CDR3: CASSLSPGKETQYF; DNA: TGCGCCAGCAGCTTGTCTCCCGGTAAAGAGACCCAGTACTTC
size: .; D: TRBD1; V: TRBV6-6; J: TRBJ2-1; CDR3: CASSYGQGAHNEQFF; DNA: TGTGCCAGCAGTTATGGACAGGGGGCCCACAATGAGCAGTTCTTC
size: many; D: .; V: TRBV5-4; J: TRBJ2-5; CDR3: CASSSGGSEETQYF; DNA: TGTGCCAGCAGCTCCGGGGGCTCAGAGGAGACCCAGTACTTC
size: .; D: .; V: TRBV20-1; J: TRBJ1-5; CDR3: CSASSRELTQHF; DNA: TGCAGTGCTAGCTCCAGGGAGTTGACCCAGCATTTT
size: .; D: TRBD1; V: TRBV7-2; J: TRBJ2-3; CDR3: CASRKQGFTDTQYF; DNA: TGTGCCAGCAGAAAACAGGGGTTCACAGATACGCAGTATTTT
size: .; D: .; V: TRBV7-9; J: TRBJ1-4; CDR3: CASSTRATNEKLFF; DNA: TGTGCCTCCAGCACCCGGGCAACTAATGAAAAACTGTTTTTT
size: .; D: .; V: TRBV7-9; J: TRBJ2-7; CDR3: CASSSGFLGSEQYF; DNA: TGTGCCAGCAGCTCGGGATTCCTAGGGAGCGAGCAGTACTTC
size: .; D: TRBD1; V: TRBV5-1; J: TRBJ2-7; CDR3: CASSPETGGAYEQYF; DNA: TGCGCCAGCAGCCCGGAGACAGGGGGGGCCTACGAGCAGTACTTC
size: few; D: .; V: TRBV7-7; J: TRBJ2-5; CDR3: CASSALGLETQYF; DNA: TGTGCTAGCAGCGCCCTAGGGTTGGAGACCCAGTACTTC
size: .; D: TRBD1; V: TRBV9; J: TRBJ2-7; CDR3: CASSVSPGQGREQYF; DNA: TGTGCCAGCAGCGTATCCCCGGGACAGGGAAGGGAGCAGTACTTC
size: .; D: TRBD1; V: TRBV20-1; J: TRBJ1-6; CDR3: CSARDRTGGLPLHF; DNA: TGCAGTGCTAGAGATCGGACAGGGGGATTACCCCTCCACTTT
size: .; D: .; V: TRBV12-3/TRBV12-4; J: TRBJ2-6; CDR3: CASSLTMPGANVLTF; DNA: TGTGCCAGCAGTCTTACAATGCCTGGGGCCAACGTCCTGACTTTC
size: .; D: .; V: TRBV5-1; J: TRBJ2-1; CDR3: CASSSGLSSYNEQFF; DNA: TGCGCCAGCAGTTCGGGACTGAGCTCCTACAATGAGCAGTTCTTC
size: few; D: TRBD1; V: TRBV20-1; J: TRBJ1-3; CDR3: CSASSGGAENTIYF; DNA: TGCAGTGCTAGCTCAGGGGGCGCTGAGAACACCATATATTTT
size: few; D: TRBD1; V: TRBV2; J: TRBJ1-4; CDR3: CASRRGQGFEKLFF; DNA: TGTGCCAGCCGAAGGGGACAGGGCTTCGAAAAACTGTTTTTT
size: .; D: TRBD2; V: TRBV6-2/TRBV6-3; J: TRBJ2-7; CDR3: CASSYSRLAGTYEQYF; DNA: TGTGCCAGCAGTTACTCGAGACTAGCGGGTACCTACGAGCAGTACTTC
size: .; D: TRBD2; V: TRBV2; J: TRBJ2-2; CDR3: CASSARGGAGELFF; DNA: TGTGCCAGCAGTGCTCGCGGGGGGGCCGGGGAGCTGTTTTTT
size: .; D: TRBD1; V: TRBV12-5; J: TRBJ2-1; CDR3: CASGLGSGTGEFEQFF; DNA: TGTGCTAGTGGTTTGGGCTCCGGGACAGGGGAATTCGAGCAGTTCTTC
size: few; D: .; V: TRBV20-1; J: TRBJ1-4; CDR3: CSARDPFTSGGANEKLFF; DNA: TGCAGTGCTAGAGATCCATTCACATCCGGGGGGGCTAATGAAAAACTGTTTTTT
size: .; D: .; V: TRBV7-9; J: TRBJ2-5; CDR3: CASSATGETQYF; DNA: TGTGCCAGCAGCGCGACTGGAGAGACCCAGTACTTC
size: .; D: TRBD1; V: TRBV6-2/TRBV6-3; J: TRBJ2-4; CDR3: CASRTTGGRDIQYF; DNA: TGTGCCAGCAGAACCACAGGGGGCCGGGACATTCAGTACTTC
size: .; D: .; V: TRBV5-1; J: TRBJ2-2; CDR3: CACSLASEGNTGELFF; DNA: TGCGCCTGCAGCTTGGCCAGCGAGGGTAACACCGGGGAGCTGTTTTTT
size: .; D: .; V: TRBV7-2; J: TRBJ1-2; CDR3: CASSLQGNFGIHGYTF; DNA: TGTGCCAGCAGCTTACAGGGGAACTTTGGTATTCATGGCTACACCTTC